The TCR beta chain described here comes from a study of beta chain features in type 1 diabetes. Every isolated RNA sample was fully reverse transcribed, so sequencing captured expressed TCRB transcripts. The method was immunoSEQ multiplex PCR; TCRdb's version includes in-frame clones alone and lacks a portion of them. The table includes a few hundred thousand clones, approximately 12% detected once. In germline, CDR1 is SGHTA, CDR2 FQGNSA. J lost 5 bases, V lost 3 bases, and 3 bases had no gene match. CDR3 length equals 14 residues. The chain links TRBV7-2 to TRBJ2-2; 7 bases line up with TRBD1. This TCR came from a man younger than 35 in good health. Material: naive CD4+ T cells from blood. The CDR3 nucleotides read TGTGCCAGCAGCTTTGACAGGGTAACCGGGGAGCTGTTTTTT. It codes for CASSFDRVTGELFF.